This entry features one T cell receptor beta chain sequence. The clone's antigen remains unknown. The input lacks base qualities; no much larger clone sits a single base away. The CDR3, from cysteine to phenylalanine, totals 18 residues. CDR3 DNA only is kept here, 54 bases in frame from base 1. Per the germline V gene, SGHAT is the CDR1 and FQNNGV is the CDR2. V loses 5 bases at its end and J loses 5 bases; junction bases beyond the gene matches: 13. Each collaborating institution followed its own protocols to collect whole blood in K2EDTA tubes. Collaborator samples were shipped for TCRbeta analysis as frozen whole blood, isolated PBMCs, or DNA extracted from either sample type. The immunoSEQ Assay, a bias-controlled multiplex PCR, was used to amplify TCRbeta CDR3 regions from genomic DNA. In the original analysis: The number of nucleated cells in each sample was estimated by amplification of reference gene primers within the assay. To quantify the absolute abundance of each unique TCRbeta CDR3 rearrangement, sequence reads were collapsed and filtered. For each sample, productive Simpson clonality was calculated as the square root of Simpson's diversity index over productive rearrangements. TCRdb's version of the immuneACCESS table is confined to in-frame rearrangements and falls short of the full clone set. An unresolved V gene accounts for under half of the shortfall where checked; the remainder is of unknown origin. D and trimming come from the DNA, and the V and J calls and clone size come from that table. The sample table records fewer than 500,000 clones; approximately 80% of these occur just once. Of the sample, more than 0.85% is held by the ten largest clones.

The entry originates in a study of blood T cell repertoires in COVID-19 (dated by TCRdb to about 2020). For the study in its entirety: The collaborator samples originated in the United States, Italy and Spain and spanned the acute and convalescent phases of COVID-19. Samples were obtained from the ongoing ImmuneRACE study (first 160 participants) and from 1,000 to 1,500 subjects provided by 6 global collaborators. The material from the prospective study consisted of cDNA or gDNA derived from T cells, B-cell-depleted T cells, or PBMCs. Subjects who had been exposed to COVID-19, were actively infected with it, or had recovered from it provided the deeply sampled blood TCRbeta repertoires that made up the dataset. The repertoires were made available in a free public database intended to serve as a resource for research on the immune response to SARS-CoV-2. Nearly every sample came with metadata listing a de-identified subject ID, COVID-19 status, age in years and sex. Where available, HLA class I and class II types were obtained from metadata supplied by the sample provider rather than from assay-based typing.

On the study overall, not on this receptor specifically: The amount of clinical and demographic metadata varied by source and participant and was provided uncurated.

Sequencing was performed on peripheral blood. This receptor was taken from a human donor with acute or convalescent COVID-19. The donor label of this sample is uncertain. Recombination joined TRBV11-2 with TRBJ2-2; 11 nucleotides in the junction match TRBD2. The DNA reads as follows: TGTGCCAGCAGCAAGGGGCGTAGCGGGGGGGCCGGAACCGGGGAGCTGTTTTTT. It encodes CASSKGRSGGAGTGELFF.